The sequence of this T cell receptor beta chain was determined in a study of blood T cells in healthy people across ages. Findings and limits, study-wide: The study could not conclusively compare naive and antigen-experienced cells, given its unsorted PBMCs.

Remarks on this clonotype: As yet, its antigen is unknown.

Primers used in a second PCR of roughly 6 to 12 cycles were a sample-barcoded 5' primer and a J-beta primer mix. TCRdb fed the 5' RACE reads into MiXCR, producing one record per CDR3 protein. This table has more than 600,000 distinct CDR3 sequences, 20% to 25% appearing once. The CDR3 spans 12 residues. Germline V lookup: CDR1 SQVTM, CDR2 ANQGSEA. Another study also made use of these data, one on T cells of mothers and their children. Per that study: A few healthy Caucasian mothers and their six children donated.

Sequencing input: blood. This chain connects TRBV29-1 to TRBJ2-5, with 7 bases lining up with TRBD2. With the DNA end fitting TRBJ2-1 better, the J assignment may be wrong. This receptor was obtained from a boy between 5 and 17 years old in good health. CDR3: CSVAREGNEQFF. The CDR3 DNA reads as TGCAGCGTCGCGAGGGAGGGCAATGAGCAGTTCTTC.